This note documents a single T cell receptor beta chain sequence. This record comes from a study of cytomegalovirus exposure and HLA in healthy donors. 60 Vbeta and 13 Jbeta primers were used in PCR. Repertoires were generated with immunoSEQ multiplex PCR, while TCRdb's copy carries only in-frame clones and drops some. The sample lists approximately 190,000 clones; roughly an eighth were seen once. Germline V CDR1 and CDR2: SGHRS, YFSETQ. The CDR3 spans 16 residues. V gave up 1 base and J gave up 1 base, with 14 bases separating them. Input material: PBMCs. The clonotype originates from a man in his forties or fifties in good health and CMV-seropositive. The chain has TRBV5-1 and TRBJ2-5; a possible D gene is TRBD1 (7 bases). The CDR3 DNA follows: TGCGCCAGCAGCTTGACAAGTCAGGGGGGCCAAGAGACCCAGTACTTC. Protein: CASSLTSQGGQETQYF.